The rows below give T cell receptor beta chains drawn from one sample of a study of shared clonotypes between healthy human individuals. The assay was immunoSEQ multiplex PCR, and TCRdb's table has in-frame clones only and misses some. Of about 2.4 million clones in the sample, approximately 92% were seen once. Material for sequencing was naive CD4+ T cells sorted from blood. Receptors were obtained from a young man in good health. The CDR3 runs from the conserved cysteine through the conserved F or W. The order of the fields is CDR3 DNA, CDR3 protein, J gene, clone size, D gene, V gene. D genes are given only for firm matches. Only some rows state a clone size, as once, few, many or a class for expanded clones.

CDR3 DNA: TGCAGCGTTGACCCAGGGTTTGGAAACACCATATATTTT
CDR3 protein: CSVDPGFGNTIYF
J gene: TRBJ1-3
clone size: .
D gene: .
V gene: TRBV29-1

CDR3 DNA: TGTGCCAGCAGCCAAGATCGCGGGGGTTCAGACAATGAGCAGTTCTTC
CDR3 protein: CASSQDRGGSDNEQFF
J gene: TRBJ2-1
clone size: .
D gene: TRBD2
V gene: TRBV4-2

CDR3 DNA: TGTGCCAGCAGGACGGACAGGGGGCGTGAGCCCCAGCATTTT
CDR3 protein: CASRTDRGREPQHF
J gene: TRBJ1-5
clone size: .
D gene: TRBD1
V gene: TRBV6-6

CDR3 DNA: TGTGCCAGCAGCTCAGACCCCATTAGGACAGGTTATTCCTACGAGCAGTACTTC
CDR3 protein: CASSSDPIRTGYSYEQYF
J gene: TRBJ2-7
clone size: .
D gene: TRBD1
V gene: TRBV7-2

CDR3 DNA: TGCAGCGCCCCAAGGCCAGGGATAGGAGACAATGAGCAGTTCTTC
CDR3 protein: CSAPRPGIGDNEQFF
J gene: TRBJ2-1
clone size: .
D gene: .
V gene: TRBV29-1

CDR3 DNA: TGCAGCGTTGTTAAAGGGAATGACTATGGCTACACCTTC
CDR3 protein: CSVVKGNDYGYTF
J gene: TRBJ1-2
clone size: .
D gene: .
V gene: TRBV29-1

CDR3 DNA: TGTGCCAGCAGCGCCGACCCTAGCGGGGGGGCCCGGGAGACCCAGTACTTC
CDR3 protein: CASSADPSGGARETQYF
J gene: TRBJ2-5
clone size: .
D gene: TRBD2
V gene: TRBV9

CDR3 DNA: TGTGCCAGCAAAGAGTCTGCCTACAATGAGCAGTTCTTC
CDR3 protein: CASKESAYNEQFF
J gene: TRBJ2-1
clone size: .
D gene: .
V gene: TRBV5-4

CDR3 DNA: TGTGCCAGCAGCTTAGACAGCGCTGGACTAGCGGGGGGGCGTATTGAGCAGTTCTTC
CDR3 protein: CASSLDSAGLAGGRIEQFF
J gene: TRBJ2-1
clone size: .
D gene: TRBD2
V gene: TRBV7-9

CDR3 DNA: TGTGCCAGTAGTCAGAGGACCGCCCACTACGAGCAGTACTTC
CDR3 protein: CASSQRTAHYEQYF
J gene: TRBJ2-7
clone size: .
D gene: .
V gene: TRBV19

CDR3 DNA: TGTGCCAGCAGTGACTCCCCTCTCAGGACCCAGTACTTC
CDR3 protein: CASSDSPLRTQYF
J gene: TRBJ2-5
clone size: .
D gene: .
V gene: TRBV25-1

CDR3 DNA: TGCGCCAGCAGCTTGGGAGACAGGGGGCCGAACTCTGGAAACACCATATATTTT
CDR3 protein: CASSLGDRGPNSGNTIYF
J gene: TRBJ1-3
clone size: .
D gene: TRBD1
V gene: TRBV5-1

CDR3 DNA: TGTGCCAGCAGCTTAGCTATTGATAATACGCAGTATTTT
CDR3 protein: CASSLAIDNTQYF
J gene: TRBJ2-3
clone size: .
D gene: .
V gene: TRBV7-8

CDR3 DNA: TGCGCCAGCAGCCTGGGGGGAGGGCCGTCCGATGAGCAGTTCTTC
CDR3 protein: CASSLGGGPSDEQFF
J gene: TRBJ2-1
clone size: .
D gene: TRBD2
V gene: TRBV4-3

CDR3 DNA: TGTGCCAGCAGCTTGCCGGGACTAGCGGGACCCACAGATACGCAGTATTTT
CDR3 protein: CASSLPGLAGPTDTQYF
J gene: TRBJ2-3
clone size: .
D gene: TRBD2
V gene: TRBV5-8

CDR3 DNA: TGTGCTAGTGGTTTGTTCTCGGGAGGTGGAAACACCATATATTTT
CDR3 protein: CASGLFSGGGNTIYF
J gene: TRBJ1-3
clone size: once
D gene: .
V gene: TRBV12-5

CDR3 DNA: TGTGCCAGCAGCCTCGGACTAGCGGGGACCGGGGAGCTGTTTTTT
CDR3 protein: CASSLGLAGTGELFF
J gene: TRBJ2-2
clone size: .
D gene: TRBD2
V gene: TRBV11-3

CDR3 DNA: TGTGCCAGCAGCAAAGCGGGCAGCGGGGACACAGATACGCAGTATTTT
CDR3 protein: CASSKAGSGDTDTQYF
J gene: TRBJ2-3
clone size: .
D gene: .
V gene: TRBV21-1

CDR3 DNA: TGTGCCAGTAGTATAAAACCGATGCAAGAGACCCAGTACTTC
CDR3 protein: CASSIKPMQETQYF
J gene: TRBJ2-5
clone size: .
D gene: .
V gene: TRBV19

CDR3 DNA: TGTGCCAGCTCACCTACGACTAGCGGGAATGAGCAGTTCTTC
CDR3 protein: CASSPTTSGNEQFF
J gene: TRBJ2-1
clone size: .
D gene: TRBD2
V gene: TRBV18

CDR3 DNA: TGTGCCAGCAGTGAAGCCGAGGACAGAAACTATGGCTACACCTTC
CDR3 protein: CASSEAEDRNYGYTF
J gene: TRBJ1-2
clone size: .
D gene: .
V gene: TRBV2

CDR3 DNA: TGTGCCACCAGCAGAGAGGGACTAGCGGGGGGAATAACCTACGAGCAGTACTTC
CDR3 protein: CATSREGLAGGITYEQYF
J gene: TRBJ2-7
clone size: once
D gene: TRBD2
V gene: TRBV15

CDR3 DNA: TGTGCCAGCTCACCAGTAGGGGACAGGGCCAAAGCCAAAAACATTCAGTACTTC
CDR3 protein: CASSPVGDRAKAKNIQYF
J gene: TRBJ2-4
clone size: .
D gene: TRBD1
V gene: TRBV18

CDR3 DNA: TGTGCCAGCAGACTCGACAGGAGCTCCTACGAGCAGTACTTC
CDR3 protein: CASRLDRSSYEQYF
J gene: TRBJ2-7
clone size: .
D gene: .
V gene: TRBV6-5

CDR3 DNA: TGTGCCAGCAGTGACAGGTATCCGGCATCGGAGCAGTACTTC
CDR3 protein: CASSDRYPASEQYF
J gene: TRBJ2-7
clone size: .
D gene: .
V gene: TRBV2

CDR3 DNA: TGCGCCAGCAGCAACGAGGGACTAGCGGTTGGCTACGAGCAGTACTTC
CDR3 protein: CASSNEGLAVGYEQYF
J gene: TRBJ2-7
clone size: .
D gene: TRBD2
V gene: TRBV5-1

CDR3 DNA: TGTGCCAGCAGCCCGAGAGGCTCCGGGACTAGCGGGGCCCTACGCACAGATACGCAGTATTTT
CDR3 protein: CASSPRGSGTSGALRTDTQYF
J gene: TRBJ2-3
clone size: .
D gene: TRBD2
V gene: TRBV9

CDR3 DNA: TGTGCCAGCAAGGCCGGGTCAGGGCACTACGAGCAGTACTTC
CDR3 protein: CASKAGSGHYEQYF
J gene: TRBJ2-7
clone size: .
D gene: .
V gene: TRBV6-5

CDR3 DNA: TGTGCCAGCAGCCGAGACAAACCGATCCAAGAGACCCAGTACTTC
CDR3 protein: CASSRDKPIQETQYF
J gene: TRBJ2-5
clone size: .
D gene: .
V gene: TRBV14

CDR3 DNA: TGCGCCAGCATGCGTAACAGCGGCACAGATACGCAGTATTTT
CDR3 protein: CASMRNSGTDTQYF
J gene: TRBJ2-3
clone size: .
D gene: .
V gene: TRBV5-1

CDR3 DNA: TGTGCCAGCTTGTCCGGTTTCCAAGAGACCCAGTACTTC
CDR3 protein: CASLSGFQETQYF
J gene: TRBJ2-5
clone size: .
D gene: .
V gene: TRBV28

CDR3 DNA: TGTGCCAGCAGTGAAGAGCGGACGGCGGGCGGGCAGTACTTC
CDR3 protein: CASSEERTAGGQYF
J gene: TRBJ2-7
clone size: .
D gene: .
V gene: TRBV6-1

CDR3 DNA: TGTGCCTGGAACGAACTAGCGGGGGGGCTCTCCTACAATGAGCAGTTCTTC
CDR3 protein: CAWNELAGGLSYNEQFF
J gene: TRBJ2-1
clone size: .
D gene: TRBD2
V gene: TRBV30

CDR3 DNA: TGTGCCAGTAGTATGGTTCAGGGGTCCTATCTCGATCAGCCCCAGCATTTT
CDR3 protein: CASSMVQGSYLDQPQHF
J gene: TRBJ1-5
clone size: few
D gene: .
V gene: TRBV19

CDR3 DNA: TGCGCCAGCACCGGGACAGTATTCACCGGGGAGCTGTTTTTT
CDR3 protein: CASTGTVFTGELFF
J gene: TRBJ2-2
clone size: .
D gene: TRBD1
V gene: TRBV4-3

CDR3 DNA: TGTGCCAGCAGCTTGGGGAGGGCGGGGGTCTACGAGCAGTACTTC
CDR3 protein: CASSLGRAGVYEQYF
J gene: TRBJ2-7
clone size: .
D gene: TRBD2
V gene: TRBV7-3